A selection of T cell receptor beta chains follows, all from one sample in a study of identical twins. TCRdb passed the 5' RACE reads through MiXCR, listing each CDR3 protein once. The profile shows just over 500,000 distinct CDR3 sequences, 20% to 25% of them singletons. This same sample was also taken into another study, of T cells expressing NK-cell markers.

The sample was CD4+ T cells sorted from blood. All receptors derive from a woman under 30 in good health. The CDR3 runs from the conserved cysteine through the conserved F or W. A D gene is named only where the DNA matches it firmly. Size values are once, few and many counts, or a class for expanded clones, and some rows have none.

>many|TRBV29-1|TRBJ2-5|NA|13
TGCAGCGCTGACGGGACTGACCAAGAGACCCAGTACTTC
CSADGTDQETQYF
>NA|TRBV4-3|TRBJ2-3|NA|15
TGCGCCAGCAGCCAGAGGACAGGGAGGGTAGATACGCAGTATTTT
CASSQRTGRVDTQYF
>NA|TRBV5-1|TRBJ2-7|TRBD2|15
TGCGCCAGCAGCTTGGGGCCTACCGGGACTACAAACGAGTACTTC
CASSLGPTGTTNEYF
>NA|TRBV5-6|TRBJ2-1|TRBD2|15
TGTGCCAGCAGCCCTAGCGGGAGGGCCTCCAATGAGCAGTTCTTC
CASSPSGRASNEQFF
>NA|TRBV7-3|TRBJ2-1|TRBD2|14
TGTGCCAGCAAGCGGTCAGCGGGGACCCATGAGCAGTTCTTC
CASKRSAGTHEQFF
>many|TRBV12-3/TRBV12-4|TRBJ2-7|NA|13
TGTGCCAGCAGTCTTAAACCCGGCTACGAGCAGTACTTC
CASSLKPGYEQYF
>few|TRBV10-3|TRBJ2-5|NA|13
TGTGCCATCAGTGAAAAGGGGATAGAGACCCAGTACTTC
CAISEKGIETQYF
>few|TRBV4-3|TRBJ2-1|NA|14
TGCGCCAGCAGCCAAGATAGCAAAGGGTCAGAGCAGTTCTTC
CASSQDSKGSEQFF
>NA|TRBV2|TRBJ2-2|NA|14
TGTGCGACAGGAACCCAGGGGAGGACCGGGGAGCTGTTTTTT
CATGTQGRTGELFF
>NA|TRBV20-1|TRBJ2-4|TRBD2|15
TGCAGTGCTAGCGGGGGGTTTCGAGCCAAAAACATTCAGTACTTC
CSASGGFRAKNIQYF
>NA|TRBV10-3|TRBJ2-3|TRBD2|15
TGTGCCATCAGTGATTTTAGCGGGAGAGGCGATACGCAGTATTTT
CAISDFSGRGDTQYF
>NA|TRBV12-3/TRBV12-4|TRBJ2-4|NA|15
TGTGCCAGCAGTTTGGGCCAGGGCAGCAAAAACATTCAGTACTTC
CASSLGQGSKNIQYF
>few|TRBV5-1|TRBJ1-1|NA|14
TGCGCCAGCGGCGGGGGCGTGATGAACACTGAAGCTTTCTTT
CASGGGVMNTEAFF
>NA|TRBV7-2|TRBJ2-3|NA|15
TGTGCCAGCAGCTTAGCGCTAGCGCGCACAGATACGCAGTATTTT
CASSLALARTDTQYF
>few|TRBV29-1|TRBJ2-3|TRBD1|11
TGCAGCGTTGATCCGGACAGGGGGAAGTATTTT
CSVDPDRGKYF
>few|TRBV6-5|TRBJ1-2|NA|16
TGTGCCAGCAGTTCCCTTAAACGTCAGATGAACTATGGCTACACCTTC
CASSSLKRQMNYGYTF
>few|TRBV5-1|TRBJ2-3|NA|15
TGCGCCAGCAGCTTGGATACCAGGCTCTCAGATACGCAGTATTTT
CASSLDTRLSDTQYF
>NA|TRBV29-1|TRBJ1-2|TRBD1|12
TGCAGCGTAGCACAGGGGAGCTATGGCTACACCTTC
CSVAQGSYGYTF
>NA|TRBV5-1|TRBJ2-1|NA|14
TGCGCCAGCAGCTTGGCGGACTACGCGCCTGAGCAGTTCTTC
CASSLADYAPEQFF
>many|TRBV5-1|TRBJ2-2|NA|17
TGCGCCAGCAGCTTATTCGTTCCGGGGGCGAACACCGGGGAGCTGTTTTTT
CASSLFVPGANTGELFF
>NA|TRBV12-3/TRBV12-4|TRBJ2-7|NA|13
TGTGCCAGCAGTTTAGGGACAGACCACGAGCAGTACTTC
CASSLGTDHEQYF
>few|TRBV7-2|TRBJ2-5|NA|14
TGTGCCAGCAGCTTTGCAGCGTACCAAGAGACCCAGTACTTC
CASSFAAYQETQYF
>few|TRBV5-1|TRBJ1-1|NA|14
TGCGCCAGCAGCTTCCGGCCTTCGAACACTGAAGCTTTCTTT
CASSFRPSNTEAFF
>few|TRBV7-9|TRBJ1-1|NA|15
TGTGCCAGCAGCTTAGAAGGAACAGGGAACACTGAAGCTTTCTTT
CASSLEGTGNTEAFF
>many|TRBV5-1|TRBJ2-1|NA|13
TGCGCCAGCAGCTTGTCTGATTACAATGAGCAGTTCTTC
CASSLSDYNEQFF
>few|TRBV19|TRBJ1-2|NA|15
TGTGCCAGTAGTATAGATCTAAACAGTGTCTATGGCTACACCTTC
CASSIDLNSVYGYTF
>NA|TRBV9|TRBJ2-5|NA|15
TGTGCCAGCAGCGTAGGACCGGGATTACAAGAGACCCAGTACTTC
CASSVGPGLQETQYF
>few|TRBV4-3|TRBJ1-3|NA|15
TGCGCCAGCAGCCAAGTCGGTAGTGGCGGAAACACCATATATTTT
CASSQVGSGGNTIYF
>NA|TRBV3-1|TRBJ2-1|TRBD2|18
TGTACCAGCAGCTCATTTTGGAGCGGGAGGGATTCCTACAATGAGCAGTTCTTC
CTSSSFWSGRDSYNEQFF
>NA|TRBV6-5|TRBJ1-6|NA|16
TGTGCCAGCAGTTACTCGAGGGGTGCCTATAATTCACCCCTCCACTTT
CASSYSRGAYNSPLHF
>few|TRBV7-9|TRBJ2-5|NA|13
TGTGCCACCACCCGGTTGGGCGGAGAGACCCAGTACTTC
CATTRLGGETQYF